The next 32 T cell receptor beta chains were all read from a single sample in a study of cytotoxic CD8 clonotypes in ibrutinib-treated CLL. TCRdb keeps only in-frame clones here, not all; method: immunoSEQ multiplex PCR. The sample yields 300,000 or so clones, roughly two thirds seen once. The material sequenced was PBMCs, taken after 36 months of ibrutinib treatment. These TCRs come from a human donor with chronic lymphocytic leukemia.

Points on this clone: Other DNA sequences in the sample encode the same CDR3. The CDR3 DNA sequence: TGCGCCAGCAGTGTCAGCTACGAGCAGTACTTC. Encoded protein: CASSVSYEQYF. The chain recombines TRBV10-2 with TRBJ2-7; D remains unclear. Germline CDR1 WSHSY, CDR2 SAAADI. CDR3 length: 11 amino acids. The V and J ends lost 4 bases and 3 bases respectively, with 4 bases between them.

The chain uses TRBV10-3 and TRBJ1-2; TRBD1 matches 8 bases. There are 13 residues in the CDR3. Germline V gene lookup returns CDR1 ENHRY and CDR2 SYGVKD. Unmatched junction bases numbered 4, after V lost 6 bases and J lost 4 bases. The CDR3, as DNA: TGTGCCATCAGCGGGGACAGGCCCTATGGCTACACCTTC. It translates to CAISGDRPYGYTF.

This chain joins TRBV13 and TRBJ1-2, with 9 bases fitting TRBD1. J lost 2 bases, V lost 5 bases, and 9 bases had no gene match. The V gene's germline CDR1 is PRHDT and CDR2 FYEKMQ (reference sequence). The CDR3 has 16 amino acids. The CDR3 DNA sequence: TGTGCCAGCAGCCGATATCCAGGGACAGGGAACTATGGCTACACCTTC. Its protein product is CASSRYPGTGNYGYTF.

The chain recombines TRBV5-1 with TRBJ2-5; 8 nucleotides match TRBD1. Germline CDR1 is SGHRS and CDR2 is YFSETQ. The CDR3 extends over 16 amino acids. V gave up 1 base and J gave up 1 base; unmatched junction bases: 6. DNA for the CDR3: TGCGCCAGCAGCTTGATGGACAGGGTACGCCAAGAGACCCAGTACTTC. Its protein is CASSLMDRVRQETQYF.

This clone was counted only a few times. The J gene is TRBJ2-5, the V gene TRBV7-9; 10 nucleotides agree with TRBD1. Germline V gives CDR1 SEHNR, CDR2 FQNEAQ (reference sequence). This CDR3 has 13 residues. Trimming at V came to 5 bases and at J to 5 bases, leaving 2 bases not matched to a gene. CDR3 in DNA: TGTGCCAGCAGCCGGACAGGGGGGGAGACCCAGTACTTC. It codes for CASSRTGGETQYF.

This clone was observed a handful of times. This rearrangement joins TRBV13 to TRBJ1-1, with D perhaps matching TRBD1 (5 bases). CDR1 and CDR2 (germline): PRHDT, FYEKMQ (reference sequence). The CDR3 sequence is 12 residues long. Trimming removed 6 bases from V and 10 bases from J, with 15 bases in between. The chain's CDR3 is CASSTGPNGAFF. Here the CDR3 DNA reads TGTGCCAGCAGTACAGGCCCCAACGGAGCTTTCTTT.

This clone was seen a handful of times. This chain joins TRBV18 and TRBJ2-7; D is uncertain. The CDR3 length is 14 residues. The ends were cut back, 0 bases at V and 1 base at J, with 7 bases in the middle. CDR1 KGHSH and CDR2 LQKENI come from the germline V gene. CDR3 protein: CASSPPWGSYEQYF. The CDR3 DNA is TGTGCCAGCTCACCACCCTGGGGATCCTACGAGCAGTACTTC.

This clone was detected a few times. The CDR3 bases are TGTGCCAGCTCACCCACGAGCGGGATTCCTTACGAGCAGTACTTC. The encoded protein is CASSPTSGIPYEQYF. The chain uses TRBV18 and TRBJ2-7; 7 positions agree with TRBD2. V was clipped by 3 bases and J by 4 bases; unmatched bases: 9. CDR1 and CDR2 from the germline V gene are KGHSH and LQKENI. The CDR3 is made up of 15 amino acids.

The V call is TRBV4-2, the J call TRBJ1-4; 8 bases are a match to TRBD1. Trimming took 2 bases from V and 3 from J; bases not matched to a gene: 5. Germline-derived CDR1 and CDR2 are LGHNA and YNFKEQ. The CDR3 loop spans 16 amino acids. The CDR3 DNA is TGTGCCAGCAGCCAAACAGGGGGAACGGCTAATGAAAAACTGTTTTTT. It yields the protein CASSQTGGTANEKLFF.

This clone has only a few counts. The rearrangement uses TRBV7-6 and TRBJ2-7; no reliable D call. Germline-derived CDR1 and CDR2 are SGHVS and FNYEAQ. Trimming cost V 5 bases and J 5 bases, with 16 bases left between them. The CDR3 totals 14 residues. The CDR3 region is CASSLQRTPDEQYF. CDR3 sequence (DNA): TGTGCCAGCAGCCTACAACGGACGCCAGACGAGCAGTACTTC.

V and J are TRBV25-1 and TRBJ1-1; D not resolved. The CDR3 contains 18 residues. Germline V lookup: CDR1 MGHDK, CDR2 SYGVNS. Between the trimmed V and J ends, which lost 2 bases and 1 base, there was a span of 20 bases. The CDR3 region has the DNA TGTGCCAGCAGTGAAACCCCCCGATTCAAGGTCGGGAACACTGAAGCTTTCTTT. This translates into CASSETPRFKVGNTEAFF.

The chain joins TRBV28 to TRBJ2-7; 7 nucleotides match TRBD1. Per germline, CDR1 MDHEN and CDR2 SYDVKM. With 4 bases clipped from V and 1 base from J, the junction kept 1 base outside the gene matches. This CDR3 spans 13 amino acids. CDR3 DNA sequence: TGTGCCAGCAGTTGGGACAGATCCTACGAGCAGTACTTC. Its translation: CASSWDRSYEQYF. The entire variable domain, with the rest obtained from reference TRBV28 and TRBJ2-7, is as follows: DVKVTQSSRYLVKRTGEKVFLECVQDMDHENMFWYRQDPGLGLRLIYFSYDVKMKEKGDIPEGYSVSREKKERFSLILESASTNQTSMYLCASSWDRSYEQYFGPGTRLTVT.

Here the CDR3 DNA reads TGCGCCAGCAGCTCGATGACAGTCTTTGGCTACACCTTC. This sequence encodes CASSSMTVFGYTF. The V gene is TRBV5-1, the J gene TRBJ1-2; D is perhaps TRBD1 (5 bases). The CDR3 is 13 residues long. With 3 bases removed from V and 7 bases from J, the gap between germline ends came to 13 bases. CDR1 SGHRS and CDR2 YFSETQ come from the germline V gene.

This clone was found a few times. The CDR3 loop is CSVSTGRYGYTF. The CDR3 nucleotides are TGCAGCGTATCGACAGGGAGGTATGGCTACACCTTC. This sequence joins TRBV29-1 and TRBJ1-2; 7 bases line up with TRBD1. Germline CDR1 is SQVTM and CDR2 is ANQGSEA. The CDR3 is 12 amino acids. With 6 bases clipped from V and 5 bases from J, the junction kept 6 bases outside the gene matches. Complete variable domain (other parts from reference TRBV29-1 and TRBJ1-2): SAVISQKPSRDICQRGTSLTIQCQVDSQVTMMFWYRQQPGQSLTLIATANQGSEATYESGFVIDKFPISRPNLTFSTLTVSNMSPEDSSIYLCSVSTGRYGYTFGSGTRLTVV.

The chain couples TRBV7-6 to TRBJ2-1, with D tentatively TRBD1 (6 bases). The CDR3 consists of 13 residues. The germline V gene has CDR1 SGHVS and CDR2 FNYEAQ. Trimming left V 2 bases short and J 6 bases short, with 8 bases between. CDR3 sequence: CASSLRDTNEQFF. CDR3 sequence (DNA): TGTGCCAGCAGCTTACGGGACACCAATGAGCAGTTCTTC. Full variable domain (rest looked up from reference TRBV7-6 and TRBJ2-1): GAGVSQSPRYKVTKRGQDVALRCDPISGHVSLYWYRQALGQGPEFLTYFNYEAQQDKSGLPNDRFSAERPEGSISTLTIQRTEQRDSAMYRCASSLRDTNEQFFGPGTRLTVL.

The chain couples TRBV10-2 to TRBJ1-1, with D possibly being TRBD1 (6 bases). Looked up from germline, CDR1 is WSHSY and CDR2 is SAAADI. The CDR3 spans 16 residues. V was trimmed by 0 bases and J by 0 bases, leaving 11 bases between them. CDR3 DNA sequence: TGCGCCAGCAGTGAGTCGCGACAGGTCATGAACACTGAAGCTTTCTTT. This gives the protein CASSESRQVMNTEAFF.

This clone was counted between two and nine times. The genes are TRBV10-1 and TRBJ1-1, with no clear D. CDR1 and CDR2 (germline): WNHNN, SYGVQD (reference sequence). The CDR3 contains 14 residues. The V end lost 3 bases, the J end lost 2 bases, and 10 bases lay between the germline ends. CDR3 bases: TGCGCCAGCAGTGACGGACGGACTAACACTGAAGCTTTCTTT. Amino acids: CASSDGRTNTEAFF.

There are a few counts of this clone. The V gene is TRBV27, the J gene TRBJ1-2; weak D call: TRBD1 (5 bases). The CDR3 totals 11 residues. The V end was cut by 8 bases, the J end by 4 bases, with 8 bases between. In germline, CDR1 is MNHEY, CDR2 SMNVEV (reference sequence). CDR3 amino acids: CASWDVYGYTF. For the CDR3, the DNA is TGTGCCAGCTGGGACGTCTATGGCTACACCTTC.

This sequence joins TRBV18 and TRBJ1-6, with no clear D. The germline V and J ends were trimmed by 3 bases and 6 bases, with 6 bases remaining between them. Germline V lookup: CDR1 KGHSH, CDR2 LQKENI. The CDR3 sequence is 13 residues long. The CDR3 region is CASSPKGNSPLHF. As DNA, the CDR3 is TGTGCCAGCTCACCGAAGGGTAATTCACCCCTCCACTTT.

This clone was counted a few times. This CDR3 is also generated by other DNA sequences in the sample. This chain uses TRBV6-5 with TRBJ1-1; no clear D. The germline V and J ends were trimmed by 2 bases and 1 base, with 5 bases remaining between them. The CDR3 spans 13 residues. From germline, CDR1 is MNHEY and CDR2 SVGAGI. In nucleotides, the CDR3 is TGTGCCAGCAGTTACCGCCGGAACACTGAAGCTTTCTTT. This encodes CASSYRRNTEAFF.

The chain is built from TRBV2 and TRBJ2-5; perhaps TRBD1 as D (6 bases). The CDR3 covers 14 residues. The germline V gene has CDR1 SNHLY and CDR2 FYNNEI. V lost 6 bases, J lost 4 bases, and 15 bases lay in between. CDR3 residues: CASSRLGGLETQYF. CDR3 coding DNA: TGTGCCAGCAGCCGACTTGGGGGCTTAGAGACCCAGTACTTC.

J is TRBJ2-1 and V is TRBV29-1, with D possibly being TRBD1 or TRBD2 (5 bases each). Trimming took off 8 bases at V and 1 base at J, with 15 bases between the two ends. This CDR3 is built from 14 residues. CDR1 and CDR2 from the germline V gene are SQVTM and ANQGSEA. CDR3 sequence (DNA): TGCAGCTTCCTAGGTGGGGGTTCCTACAATGAGCAGTTCTTC. It codes for CSFLGGGSYNEQFF.

The chain couples TRBV18 to TRBJ1-5; 8 bases are shared with TRBD1. CDR1 is KGHSH and CDR2 is LQKENI in the germline V gene. Trimming cost V 0 bases and J 2 bases; bases outside gene matches: 6. The CDR3 runs to 17 residues. CDR3 nucleotide sequence: TGTGCCAGCTCACCACCCACACCGGGACAGGGCAATCAGCCCCAGCATTTT. Translating it yields CASSPPTPGQGNQPQHF.

This clone was seen only a few times. The gene calls are TRBV9 and TRBJ1-5; a weak D match, TRBD1 (6 bases). This CDR3 spans 14 amino acids. Per germline, CDR1 SGDLS and CDR2 YYNGEE. V was cut by 4 bases and J by 1 base, with 9 bases left in between. The CDR3 here is CASSNTGSNQPQHF. CDR3 in DNA: TGTGCCAGCAGCAATACAGGGAGCAATCAGCCCCAGCATTTT.

J is TRBJ2-7 and V is TRBV7-6; 9 positions agree with TRBD2. This CDR3 is 18 amino acids long. Germline CDR1 and CDR2: SGHVS and FNYEAQ. Losses at the gene ends were 1 base for V and 1 base for J; bases not matched to a gene: 11. CDR3 sequence reads: CASSLGFRGRARSYEQYF. As DNA, the CDR3 is TGTGCCAGCAGCTTAGGTTTTCGCGGGAGGGCTAGGTCCTACGAGCAGTACTTC.

A word on this clone: Relative to the germline gene, one junction end is altered; a read error may explain this. J is TRBJ1-2 and V is TRBV6-5; D unresolved. Germline V lookup: CDR1 MNHEY, CDR2 SVGAGI. CDR3 length: 14 residues. This chain's CDR3 is CASSYSGIDYGYTF. CDR3 bases: TGTGCCAGCAGCTACTCGGGGATAGACTATGGCTACACCTTC.

This chain uses TRBV4-3 with TRBJ2-7, with a weak D call TRBD2 (6 bases). CDR3 size: 13 residues. Germline lookup yields CDR1 LGHNA and CDR2 YSLEER. V was clipped by 1 base and J by 6 bases, with 10 bases between them. CDR3: CASSQVSGVEQYF. CDR3 in DNA: TGCGCCAGCAGCCAAGTGTCGGGAGTCGAGCAGTACTTC.

J is TRBJ2-1 and V is TRBV4-3, with D tentatively TRBD2 (5 bases). The V and J ends lost 4 bases and 10 bases respectively, with 14 bases between them. The germline V gene has CDR1 LGHNA and CDR2 YSLEER. The CDR3 totals 13 residues. CDR3 DNA sequence: TGCGCCAGCAGCCCCTCACCCGAGCGGGAGCAGTTCTTC. Translated, it gives CASSPSPEREQFF.

V and J are TRBV6-5 and TRBJ2-2, with D perhaps given as TRBD1 or TRBD2 (5 bases each). The CDR3 is 15 amino acids. Germline CDR1 MNHEY, CDR2 SVGAGI. Trimming shortened V by 0 bases and J by 7 bases, and 12 bases separated the two germline ends. The CDR3 nucleotides are TGTGCCAGCAGTTACTCTTGGGGGATGAGCGGGGAGCTGTTTTTT. Protein: CASSYSWGMSGELFF.

The CDR3 region is CASSHRDSQETQYF. The CDR3 DNA is TGTGCCAGCAGCCACCGGGACAGCCAAGAGACCCAGTACTTC. The chain is built from TRBV5-6 and TRBJ2-5; 7 nucleotides align to TRBD1. CDR1 SGHDT and CDR2 YYEEEE come from the germline V gene. Germline trimming cut 4 bases from V and 1 base from J; bases unmatched to any gene: 4. The CDR3 length is 14 residues.

CDR3 protein: CASSPRPEIETQYF. The CDR3 DNA is TGTGCCAGCAGTCCTCGTCCGGAAATAGAGACCCAGTACTTC. The gene calls are TRBV6-5 and TRBJ2-5; D is undetermined. Trimming pared 5 bases from V and 4 bases from J, leaving 14 bases between. The V gene's germline CDR1 is MNHEY and CDR2 SVGAGI. This CDR3 region has 14 residues.

The chain recombines TRBV5-5 with TRBJ1-2, with D possibly being TRBD1 (6 bases). Germline V gene lookup returns CDR1 SGHKS and CDR2 YYEKEE (reference sequence). V was trimmed by 3 bases and J by 6 bases, leaving 18 bases between them. The CDR3 runs 15 residues. The CDR3 region has the DNA TGTGCCAGCAGCTCCCTTGAGGGGGGAACTGATGGCTACACCTTC. It encodes CASSSLEGGTDGYTF.